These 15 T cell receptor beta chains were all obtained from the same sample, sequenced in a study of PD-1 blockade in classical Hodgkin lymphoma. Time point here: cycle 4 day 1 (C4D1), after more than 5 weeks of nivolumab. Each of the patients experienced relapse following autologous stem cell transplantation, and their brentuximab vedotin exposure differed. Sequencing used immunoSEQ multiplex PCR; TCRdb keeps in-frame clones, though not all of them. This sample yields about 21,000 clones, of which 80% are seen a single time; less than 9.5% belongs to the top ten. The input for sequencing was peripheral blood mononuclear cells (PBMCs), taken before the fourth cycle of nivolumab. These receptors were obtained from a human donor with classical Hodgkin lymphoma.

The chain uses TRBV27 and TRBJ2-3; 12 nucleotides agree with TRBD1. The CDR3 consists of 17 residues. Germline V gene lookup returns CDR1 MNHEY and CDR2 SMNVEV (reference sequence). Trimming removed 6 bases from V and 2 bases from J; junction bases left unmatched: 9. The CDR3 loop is CASSDGTGGLSTDTQYF. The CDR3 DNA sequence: TGTGCCAGCAGCGATGGGACAGGGGGCCTCTCCACAGATACGCAGTATTTT.

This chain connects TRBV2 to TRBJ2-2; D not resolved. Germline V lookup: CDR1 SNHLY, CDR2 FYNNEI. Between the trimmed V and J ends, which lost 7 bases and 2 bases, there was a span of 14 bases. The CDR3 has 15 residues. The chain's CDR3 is CASILGRVNTGELFF. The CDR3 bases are TGTGCCAGCATTTTAGGGCGAGTTAACACCGGGGAGCTGTTTTTT.

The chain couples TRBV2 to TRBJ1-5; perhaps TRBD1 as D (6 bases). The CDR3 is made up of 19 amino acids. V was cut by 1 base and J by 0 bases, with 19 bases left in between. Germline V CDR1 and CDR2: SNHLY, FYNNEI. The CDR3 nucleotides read TGTGCCAGCAGTGAAGAGTCGGGCTTTAGGGGGTATAGCAATCAGCCCCAGCATTTT. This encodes CASSEESGFRGYSNQPQHF. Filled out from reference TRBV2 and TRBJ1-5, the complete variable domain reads EPEVTQTPSHQVTQMGQEVILRCVPISNHLYFYWYRQILGQKVEFLVSFYNNEISEKSEIFDDQFSVERPDGSNFTLKIRSTKLEDSAMYFCASSEESGFRGYSNQPQHFGDGTRLSIL.

The CDR3: CASSLGGGYGYTF. In DNA form, the CDR3 reads TGTGCCAGCAGCCTAGGAGGTGGCTACGGCTACACCTTC. V gene TRBV11-1 combines with J gene TRBJ1-2, with D unclear. Germline values: CDR1 SGHAT, CDR2 FQDESV (reference sequence). The CDR3 runs to 13 residues. The V gene lost 5 bases and the J gene lost 8 bases, with 15 bases spanning the gap. Filled out from reference TRBV11-1 and TRBJ1-2, the complete variable domain reads EAEVAQSPRYKITEKSQAVAFWCDPISGHATLYWYRQILGQGPELLVQFQDESVVDDSQLPKDRFSAERLKGVDSTLKIQPAELGDSAMYLCASSLGGGYGYTFGSGTRLTVV.

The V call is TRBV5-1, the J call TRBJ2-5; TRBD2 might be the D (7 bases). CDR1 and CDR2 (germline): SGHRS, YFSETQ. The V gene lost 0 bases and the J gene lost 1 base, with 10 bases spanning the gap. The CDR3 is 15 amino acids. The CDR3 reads CASSLGGGPQETQYF. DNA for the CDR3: TGCGCCAGCAGCTTGGGGGGGGGCCCCCAAGAGACCCAGTACTTC.

The CDR3 spells CASSLRAADYSGQSYEQYF. The CDR3 DNA follows: TGTGCCAGCAGTTTAAGGGCAGCCGATTATAGCGGGCAATCCTACGAGCAGTACTTC. The chain recombines TRBV28 with TRBJ2-5; 7 bases are a match to TRBD2. The assigned J gene may be wrong: the sequence end matches TRBJ2-7 better. This CDR3 contains 19 residues. Germline V gene data show CDR1 as MDHEN and CDR2 as SYDVKM.

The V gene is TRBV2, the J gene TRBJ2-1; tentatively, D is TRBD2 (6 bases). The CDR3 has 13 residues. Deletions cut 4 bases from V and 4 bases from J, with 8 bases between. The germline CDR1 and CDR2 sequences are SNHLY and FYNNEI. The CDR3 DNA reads TGTGCCAGCAGTGTCCGGGGGTACAATGAGCAGTTCTTC. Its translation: CASSVRGYNEQFF.

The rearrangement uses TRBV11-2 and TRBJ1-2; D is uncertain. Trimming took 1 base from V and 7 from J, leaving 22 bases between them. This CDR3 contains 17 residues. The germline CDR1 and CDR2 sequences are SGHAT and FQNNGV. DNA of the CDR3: TGTGCCAGCAGCTTAGCCGCAGTGGGGAGTGTCGCTAGTGGCTACACCTTC. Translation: CASSLAAVGSVASGYTF. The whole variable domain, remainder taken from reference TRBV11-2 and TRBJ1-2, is EAGVAQSPRYKIIEKRQSVAFWCNPISGHATLYWYQQILGQGPKLLIQFQNNGVVDDSQLPKDRFSAERLKGVDSTLKIQPAKLEDSAVYLCASSLAAVGSVASGYTFGSGTRLTVV.

CDR3 sequence reads: CASSPGDRTEQYF. The DNA for the CDR3 is TGTGCCAGCAGCCCGGGTGATCGGACAGAGCAGTACTTC. The chain recombines TRBV6-5 with TRBJ2-7; tentatively, D is TRBD1 (5 bases). CDR1 and CDR2 from the germline V gene are MNHEY and SVGAGI. Trimming took off 6 bases at V and 7 bases at J, with 16 bases between the two ends. There are 13 residues in the CDR3.

The CDR3 spells CASSQTDSGTQYF. Here the CDR3 DNA reads TGTGCCAGCAGCCAGACGGACAGTGGTACGCAGTATTTT. The chain carries TRBV7-7 and TRBJ2-3; D is possibly TRBD1 (6 bases). Germline V gene data show CDR1 as SSHAT and CDR2 as FNYEAQ (reference sequence). CDR3 length: 13 residues. V was pared by 5 bases and J by 8 bases, with 14 bases between.

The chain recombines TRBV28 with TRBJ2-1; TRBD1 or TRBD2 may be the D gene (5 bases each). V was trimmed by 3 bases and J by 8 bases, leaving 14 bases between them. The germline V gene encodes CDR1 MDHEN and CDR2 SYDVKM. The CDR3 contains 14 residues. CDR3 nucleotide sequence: TGTGCCAGCAGTTTCGTAGCAGGGACGGATGAGCAGTTCTTC. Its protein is CASSFVAGTDEQFF.

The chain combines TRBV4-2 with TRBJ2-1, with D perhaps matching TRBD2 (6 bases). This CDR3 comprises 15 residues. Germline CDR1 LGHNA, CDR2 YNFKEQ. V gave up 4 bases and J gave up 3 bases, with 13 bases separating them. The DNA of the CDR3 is TGTGCCAGCAGCCCAGACGGGCGGGACTACAATGAGCAGTTCTTC. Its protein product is CASSPDGRDYNEQFF.

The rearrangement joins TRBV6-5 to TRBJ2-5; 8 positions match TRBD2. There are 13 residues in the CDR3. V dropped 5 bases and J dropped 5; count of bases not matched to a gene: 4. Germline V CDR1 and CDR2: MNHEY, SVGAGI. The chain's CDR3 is CASSRLAGETQYF. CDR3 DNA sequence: TGTGCCAGCAGTAGATTAGCGGGGGAGACCCAGTACTTC.

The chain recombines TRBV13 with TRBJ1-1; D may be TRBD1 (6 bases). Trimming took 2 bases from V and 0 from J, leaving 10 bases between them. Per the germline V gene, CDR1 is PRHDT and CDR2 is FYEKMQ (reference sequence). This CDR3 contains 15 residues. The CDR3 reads CASSLKGGMNTEAFF. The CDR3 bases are TGTGCCAGCAGCTTAAAAGGGGGTATGAACACTGAAGCTTTCTTT.

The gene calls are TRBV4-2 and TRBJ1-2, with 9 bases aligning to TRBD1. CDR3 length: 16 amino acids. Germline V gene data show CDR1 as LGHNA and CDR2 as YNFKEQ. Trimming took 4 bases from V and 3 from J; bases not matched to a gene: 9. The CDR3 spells CASSRGDRGTDYGYTF. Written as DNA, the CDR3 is TGTGCCAGCAGCCGGGGTGACAGGGGGACGGACTATGGCTACACCTTC.